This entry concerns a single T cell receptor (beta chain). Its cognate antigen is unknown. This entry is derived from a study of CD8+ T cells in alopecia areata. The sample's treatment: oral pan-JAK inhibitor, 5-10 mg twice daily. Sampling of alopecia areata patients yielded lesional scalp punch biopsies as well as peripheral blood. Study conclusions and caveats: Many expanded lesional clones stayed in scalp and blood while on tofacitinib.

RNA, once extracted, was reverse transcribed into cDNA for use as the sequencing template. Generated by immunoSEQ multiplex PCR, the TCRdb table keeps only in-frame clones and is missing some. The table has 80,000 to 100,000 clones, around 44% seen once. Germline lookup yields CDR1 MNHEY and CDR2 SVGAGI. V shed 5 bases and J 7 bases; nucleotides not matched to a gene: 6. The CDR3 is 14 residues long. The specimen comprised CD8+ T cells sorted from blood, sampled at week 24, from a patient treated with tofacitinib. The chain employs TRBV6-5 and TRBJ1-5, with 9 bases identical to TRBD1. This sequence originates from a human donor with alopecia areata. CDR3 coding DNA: TGTGCCAGCAGTGGGGACAGGGAGGACCAGCCCCAGCATTTT. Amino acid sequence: CASSGDREDQPQHF.